This TCR beta chain was obtained from a study of CXCR3-negative and CXCR3-positive naive CD8 T cells. Notes on the study in general: Diversity was high in both naive subsets and much lower in memory cells. Naive cells positive for CXCR3 carried more hydrophobic TRB CDR3s than CXCR3-negative ones.

On this clonotype itself: Its specificity is unknown.

TRB cDNA libraries were made by UMI-labeled 5' RACE. TCRdb re-called the 5' RACE reads and catalogs CDR3 proteins one per entry, DNA excluded. Here the sample table reports approximately 6,200 distinct CDR3 sequences. CD45RO-CCR7+CD27+CD95- cells counted as naive CD8+ T cells. The sequence came from a human donor in good health. Some clones in this sample may be carry-over from other donors' samples. The sequenced sample consisted of naive CXCR3- CD8+ T cells from blood. The subset was: CD45RO-CCR7+CD27+CD95- naive CD8+ T cells lacking CXCR3 (TNR3-).

The CDR3: CAISESKNTEAFF. The V and J genes are TRBV10-3 and TRBJ1-1. Germline V gene sequence: CDR1 ENHRY, CDR2 SYGVKD. CDR3 size: 13 residues.